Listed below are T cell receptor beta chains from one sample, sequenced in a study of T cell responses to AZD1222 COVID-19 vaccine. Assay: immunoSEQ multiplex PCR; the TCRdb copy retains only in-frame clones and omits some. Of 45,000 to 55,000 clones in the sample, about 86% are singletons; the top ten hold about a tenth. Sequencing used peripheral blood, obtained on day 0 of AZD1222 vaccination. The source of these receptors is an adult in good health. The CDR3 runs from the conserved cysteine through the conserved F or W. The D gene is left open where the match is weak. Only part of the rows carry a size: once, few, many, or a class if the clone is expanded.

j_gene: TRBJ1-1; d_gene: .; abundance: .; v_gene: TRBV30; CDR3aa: CAWRGHGNTEAFF; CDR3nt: TGTGCCTGGAGGGGCCACGGGAACACTGAAGCTTTCTTT
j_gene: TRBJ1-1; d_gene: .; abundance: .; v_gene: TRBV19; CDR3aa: CASSISGPEAFF; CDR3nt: TGTGCCAGTAGTATTTCGGGCCCTGAAGCTTTCTTT
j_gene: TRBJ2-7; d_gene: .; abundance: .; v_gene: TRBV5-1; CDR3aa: CASSSPDLAAYEQYF; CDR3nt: TGCGCCAGCAGCTCCCCGGACTTGGCGGCCTACGAGCAGTACTTC
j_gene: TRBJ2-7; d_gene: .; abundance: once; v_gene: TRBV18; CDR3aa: CASSPLKDYEQYF; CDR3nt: TGTGCCAGCTCACCACTAAAAGACTACGAGCAGTACTTC
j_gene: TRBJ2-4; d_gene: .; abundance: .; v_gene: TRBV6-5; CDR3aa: CASSPPGRGIQYF; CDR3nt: TGTGCCAGCAGTCCCCCCGGCCGTGGCATTCAGTACTTC
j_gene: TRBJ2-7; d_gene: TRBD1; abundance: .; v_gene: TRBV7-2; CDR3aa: CASSLRTGIPYEQYF; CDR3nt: TGTGCCAGCAGCTTAAGGACAGGGATCCCCTACGAGCAGTACTTC
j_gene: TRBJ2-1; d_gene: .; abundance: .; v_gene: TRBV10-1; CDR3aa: CASSNRHEQFF; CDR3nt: TGCGCCAGCAGCAACCGGCATGAGCAGTTCTTC
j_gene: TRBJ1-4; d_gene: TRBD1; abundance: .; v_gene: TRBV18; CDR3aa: CASSPQGAQGLNEKLFF; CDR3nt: TGTGCCAGCTCACCTCAGGGGGCGCAGGGTCTTAATGAAAAACTGTTTTTT
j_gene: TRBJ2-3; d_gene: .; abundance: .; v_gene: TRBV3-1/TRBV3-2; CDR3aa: CASSQGPRGPDTQYF; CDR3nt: TGTGCCAGCAGCCAAGGTCCGAGGGGACCAGATACGCAGTATTTT
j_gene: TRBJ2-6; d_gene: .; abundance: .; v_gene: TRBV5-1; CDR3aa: CASSFLSDISSGANVLTF; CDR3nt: TGCGCCAGCAGCTTTTTGTCGGACATTTCTTCTGGGGCCAACGTCCTGACTTTC
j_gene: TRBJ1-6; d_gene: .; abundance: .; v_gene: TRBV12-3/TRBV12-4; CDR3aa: CASSLGQSPLHF; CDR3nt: TGTGCCAGCAGTTTGGGCCAGTCACCCCTCCACTTT
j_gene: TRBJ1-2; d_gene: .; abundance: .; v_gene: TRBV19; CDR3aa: CASKKQDQEPNYGYTF; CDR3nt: TGTGCCAGTAAAAAACAGGACCAGGAACCTAACTATGGCTACACCTTC
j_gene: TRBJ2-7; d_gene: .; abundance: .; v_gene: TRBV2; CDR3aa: CASTQRLASYEQYF; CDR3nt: TGTGCCAGCACGCAGCGGTTAGCCTCCTACGAGCAGTACTTC
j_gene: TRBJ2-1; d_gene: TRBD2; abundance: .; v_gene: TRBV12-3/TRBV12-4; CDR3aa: CASSSGLAGVEFF; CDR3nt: TGTGCCAGCAGTTCGGGACTAGCGGGAGTAGAGTTCTTC
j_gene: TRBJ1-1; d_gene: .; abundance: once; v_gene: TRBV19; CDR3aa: CASSIEARPNTEAFF; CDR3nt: TGTGCCAGTAGTATAGAGGCACGTCCTAACACTGAAGCTTTCTTT
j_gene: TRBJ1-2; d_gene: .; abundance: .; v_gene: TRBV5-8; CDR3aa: CASSSLGALNYGYTF; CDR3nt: TGTGCCAGCAGCTCCCTGGGAGCCTTGAACTATGGCTACACCTTC
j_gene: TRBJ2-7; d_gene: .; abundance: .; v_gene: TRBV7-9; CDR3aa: CASSSDSQPYEQYF; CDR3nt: TGTGCCAGCAGCTCGGACAGTCAACCCTACGAGCAGTACTTC
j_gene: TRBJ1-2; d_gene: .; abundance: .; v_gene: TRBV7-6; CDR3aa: CASSPVDTYGYTF; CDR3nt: TGTGCCAGCAGCCCAGTCGACACCTATGGCTACACCTTC
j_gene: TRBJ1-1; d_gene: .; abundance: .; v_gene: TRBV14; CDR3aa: CASSPDRIHTEAFF; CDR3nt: TGTGCCAGCAGCCCCGATCGAATACACACTGAAGCTTTCTTT
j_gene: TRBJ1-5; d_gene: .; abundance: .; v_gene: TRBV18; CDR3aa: CASSPVGVNQPQHF; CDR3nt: TGTGCCAGCTCACCCGTCGGGGTCAATCAGCCCCAGCATTTT
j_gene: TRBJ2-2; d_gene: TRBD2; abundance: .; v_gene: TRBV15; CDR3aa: CATSRGFGLAGAKNTGELFF; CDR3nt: TGTGCCACCAGCAGAGGGTTCGGACTAGCGGGAGCAAAGAACACCGGGGAGCTGTTTTTT
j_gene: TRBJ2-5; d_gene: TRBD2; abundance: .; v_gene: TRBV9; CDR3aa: CASSGSGRQETQYF; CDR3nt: TGTGCCAGCAGCGGTAGCGGGAGACAAGAGACCCAGTACTTC
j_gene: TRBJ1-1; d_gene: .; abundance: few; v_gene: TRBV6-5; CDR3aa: CASSPGTNTEAFF; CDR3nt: TGTGCCAGCAGTCCCGGGACGAACACAGAAGCTTTCTTT
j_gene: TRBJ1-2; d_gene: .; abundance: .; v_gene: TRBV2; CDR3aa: CASDSANYGYTF; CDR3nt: TGTGCCAGCGATTCAGCTAACTATGGCTACACCTTC
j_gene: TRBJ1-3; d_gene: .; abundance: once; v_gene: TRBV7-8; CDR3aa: CASSVSRGSGNTIYF; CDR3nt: TGTGCCAGCAGCGTCTCCCGGGGGAGCGGAAACACCATATATTTT
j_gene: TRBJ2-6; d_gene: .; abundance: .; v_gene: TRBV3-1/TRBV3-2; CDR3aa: CASSRPTGTAPSGANVLTF; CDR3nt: TGTGCCAGCAGCCGACCTACAGGGACGGCTCCCTCTGGGGCCAACGTCCTGACTTTC
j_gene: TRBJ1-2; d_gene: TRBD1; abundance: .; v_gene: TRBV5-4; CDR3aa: CASSRDRDARYTF; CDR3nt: TGTGCCAGCAGCAGGGACAGGGACGCCCGCTACACCTTC
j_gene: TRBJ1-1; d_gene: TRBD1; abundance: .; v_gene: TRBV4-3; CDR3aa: CASSQDIGGLAEAFF; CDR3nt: TGCGCCAGCAGCCAAGATATAGGGGGCCTCGCTGAAGCTTTCTTT
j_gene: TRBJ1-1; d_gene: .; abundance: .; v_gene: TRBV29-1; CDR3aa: CSVVQLDVNTEAFF; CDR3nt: TGCAGCGTAGTACAGCTAGATGTCAACACTGAAGCTTTCTTT
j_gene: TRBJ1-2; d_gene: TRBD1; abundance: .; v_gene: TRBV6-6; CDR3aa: CASSHLTGGDGYTF; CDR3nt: TGTGCCAGCAGTCACTTAACAGGGGGCGACGGCTACACCTTC
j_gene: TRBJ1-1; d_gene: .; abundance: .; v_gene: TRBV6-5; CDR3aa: CASSPLGGVPEAFF; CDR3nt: TGTGCCAGCAGCCCCTTGGGGGGCGTTCCTGAAGCTTTCTTT
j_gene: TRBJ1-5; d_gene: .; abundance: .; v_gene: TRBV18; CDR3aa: CASSLGPSHQPQHF; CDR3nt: TGTGCCAGCTCACTGGGACCGTCCCATCAGCCCCAGCATTTT
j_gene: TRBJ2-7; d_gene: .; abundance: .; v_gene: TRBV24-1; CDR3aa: CATTGTYEQYF; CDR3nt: TGTGCCACCACTGGAACCTACGAGCAGTACTTC
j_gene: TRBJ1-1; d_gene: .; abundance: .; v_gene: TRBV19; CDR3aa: CASSIRDQFEAFF; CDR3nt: TGTGCCAGTAGTATACGGGACCAATTTGAAGCTTTCTTT
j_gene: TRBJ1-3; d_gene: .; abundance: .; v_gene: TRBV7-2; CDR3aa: CASSLQGVISGNTIYF; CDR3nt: TGTGCCAGCAGCTTGCAAGGGGTAATCTCTGGAAACACCATATATTTT
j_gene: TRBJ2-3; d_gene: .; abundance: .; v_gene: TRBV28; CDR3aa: CASSLLQTSTDTQYF; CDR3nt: TGTGCCAGCAGTCTGCTACAGACGTCCACAGATACGCAGTATTTT